This T cell receptor beta chain is from a study of identical twins. Study observations and caveats: High-abundance cord blood beta clonotypes had fewer insertions; memory repertoires showed none.

Details on this clonotype: As yet, its antigen is unknown.

MiXCR, run by TCRdb on the 5' RACE reads, gives a single entry per CDR3 protein. Of fewer than 250,000 distinct CDR3 sequences listed, around 10% were seen once; the top ten hold 5% to 5.5%. This CDR3 has 14 amino acids. V lost 5 bases and J lost 4; bases outside the gene matches: 7. The germline V gene encodes CDR1 MNHEY and CDR2 SVGEGT. The V call is TRBV6-2 or TRBV6-3, the J call TRBJ2-7; 8 nucleotides align to TRBD1. The receptor was isolated from a woman younger than 30 in good health. What was sequenced was memory (CD45RO+) T cells sorted from blood. This chain's CDR3 is CASSPRTGIYEQYF. CDR3 nucleotides: TGTGCCAGCAGTCCCCGGACAGGGATATACGAGCAGTACTTC.